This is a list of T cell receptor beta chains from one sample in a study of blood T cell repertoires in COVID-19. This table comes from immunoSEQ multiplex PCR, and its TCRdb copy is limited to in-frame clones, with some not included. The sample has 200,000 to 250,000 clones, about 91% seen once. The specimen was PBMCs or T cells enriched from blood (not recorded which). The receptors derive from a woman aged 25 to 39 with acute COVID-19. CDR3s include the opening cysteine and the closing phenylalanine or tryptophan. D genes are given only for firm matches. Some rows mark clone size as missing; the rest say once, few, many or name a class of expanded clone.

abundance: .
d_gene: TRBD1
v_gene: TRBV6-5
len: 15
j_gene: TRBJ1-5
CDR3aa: CASSPPGQLSQPQHF
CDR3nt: TGTGCCAGCAGTCCGCCGGGACAGTTATCTCAGCCCCAGCATTTT

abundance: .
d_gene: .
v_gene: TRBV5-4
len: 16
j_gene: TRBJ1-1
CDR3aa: CASSLGQAYSNTEAFF
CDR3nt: TGTGCCAGCAGCTTGGGACAGGCCTACTCGAACACTGAAGCTTTCTTT

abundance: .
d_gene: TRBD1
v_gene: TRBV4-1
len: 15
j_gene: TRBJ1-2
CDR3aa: CASSQDRGPNYGYTF
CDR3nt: TGCGCCAGCAGCCAAGACAGGGGGCCAAACTATGGCTACACCTTC

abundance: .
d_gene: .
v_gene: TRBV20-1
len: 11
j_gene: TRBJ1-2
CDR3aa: CSARTRDGYTF
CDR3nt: TGCAGTGCCAGAACCAGGGATGGCTACACCTTC

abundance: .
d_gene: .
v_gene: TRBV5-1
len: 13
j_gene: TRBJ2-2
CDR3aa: CASSNGNTGELFF
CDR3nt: TGCGCCAGCAGTAACGGGAACACCGGGGAGCTGTTTTTT

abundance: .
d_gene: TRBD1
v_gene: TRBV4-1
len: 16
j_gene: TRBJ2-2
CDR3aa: CASSQTGAVNTGELFF
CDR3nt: TGCGCCAGCAGCCAAACAGGGGCGGTGAACACCGGGGAGCTGTTTTTT

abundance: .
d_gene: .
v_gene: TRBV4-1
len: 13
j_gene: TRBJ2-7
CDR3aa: CASSQGGGYEQYF
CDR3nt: TGCGCCAGCAGCCAGGGAGGCGGTTACGAGCAGTACTTC

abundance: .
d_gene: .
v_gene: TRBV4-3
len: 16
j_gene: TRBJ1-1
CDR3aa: CASSQDVLYLNTEAFF
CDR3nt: TGCGCCAGCAGCCAAGATGTTTTATATCTAAACACTGAAGCTTTCTTT

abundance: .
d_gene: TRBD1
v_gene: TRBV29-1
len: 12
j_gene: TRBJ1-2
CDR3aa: CSVPSPGQGDTF
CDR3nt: TGCAGTGTACCCTCGCCGGGACAGGGAGACACCTTC

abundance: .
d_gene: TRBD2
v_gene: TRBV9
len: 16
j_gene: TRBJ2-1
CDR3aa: CASSVGGRGGLNEQFF
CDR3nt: TGTGCCAGCAGCGTCGGGGGGCGGGGGGGCTTAAATGAGCAGTTCTTC

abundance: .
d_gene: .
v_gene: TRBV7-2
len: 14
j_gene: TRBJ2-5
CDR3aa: CASSLGGRDETQYF
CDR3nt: TGTGCCAGCAGCTTAGGTGGCAGGGATGAGACCCAGTACTTC

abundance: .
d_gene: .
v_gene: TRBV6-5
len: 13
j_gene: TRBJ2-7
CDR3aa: CASRPGQNYEQYF
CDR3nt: TGTGCCAGCAGACCCGGACAAAACTACGAGCAGTACTTC

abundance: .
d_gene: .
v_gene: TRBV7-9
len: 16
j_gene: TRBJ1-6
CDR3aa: CASSPPLAAEGSPLHF
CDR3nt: TGTGCCAGCAGCCCCCCCCTGGCAGCTGAGGGTTCACCCCTCCACTTT

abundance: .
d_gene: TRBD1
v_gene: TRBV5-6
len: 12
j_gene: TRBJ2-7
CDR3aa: CASSLARDRPNF
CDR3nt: TGTGCCAGCAGCTTGGCTAGGGACAGGCCTAACTTC

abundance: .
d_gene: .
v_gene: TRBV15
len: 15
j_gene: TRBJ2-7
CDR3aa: CATSRVEGSSYEQYF
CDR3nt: TGTGCCACCAGCAGAGTGGAGGGAAGCTCCTACGAGCAGTACTTC

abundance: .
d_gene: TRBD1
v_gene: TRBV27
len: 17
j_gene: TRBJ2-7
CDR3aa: CASSLSAAGTGLYEQYF
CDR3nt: TGTGCCAGCAGTTTATCCGCCGCCGGGACAGGGCTCTACGAGCAGTACTTC

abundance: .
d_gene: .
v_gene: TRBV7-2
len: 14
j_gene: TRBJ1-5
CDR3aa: CASSLTGGDQPQHF
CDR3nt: TGTGCCAGCAGCTTAACAGGTGGCGATCAGCCCCAGCATTTT

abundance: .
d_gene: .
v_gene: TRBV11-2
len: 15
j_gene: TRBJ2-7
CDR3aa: CASSFLQPTHYEQYF
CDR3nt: TGTGCCAGCAGCTTTCTACAGCCAACTCACTACGAGCAGTACTTC

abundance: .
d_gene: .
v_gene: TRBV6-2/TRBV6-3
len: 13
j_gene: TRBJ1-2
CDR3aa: CASSYTGSYGYTF
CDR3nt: TGTGCCAGCAGTTACACAGGTTCCTATGGCTACACCTTC

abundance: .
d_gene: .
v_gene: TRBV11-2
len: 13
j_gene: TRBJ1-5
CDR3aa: CASSFTGNQPQHF
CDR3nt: TGTGCCAGCAGCTTTACCGGGAACCAGCCCCAGCATTTT

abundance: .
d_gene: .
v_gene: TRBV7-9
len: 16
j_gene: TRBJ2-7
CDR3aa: CASSLNLATRTHEQYF
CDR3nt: TGTGCCAGCAGCTTAAATTTGGCGACACGAACCCACGAGCAGTACTTC

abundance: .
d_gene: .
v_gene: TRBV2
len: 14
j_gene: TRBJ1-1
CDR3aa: CASSEWWANTEAFF
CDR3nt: TGTGCCAGCAGTGAATGGTGGGCAAACACTGAAGCTTTCTTT

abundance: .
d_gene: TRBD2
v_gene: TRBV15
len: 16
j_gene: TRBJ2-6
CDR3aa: CATSKTRGTGANVLTF
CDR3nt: TGTGCCACCAGCAAAACGCGGGGGACTGGGGCCAACGTCCTGACTTTC

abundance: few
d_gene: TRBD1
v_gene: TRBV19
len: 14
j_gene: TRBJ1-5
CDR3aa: CASSIRDRGQPQHF
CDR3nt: TGTGCCAGTAGTATCCGGGACAGGGGACAGCCCCAGCATTTT

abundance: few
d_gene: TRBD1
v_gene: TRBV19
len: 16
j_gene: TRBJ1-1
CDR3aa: CASSPDRETTNTEAFF
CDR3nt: TGTGCCAGTAGTCCCGACAGGGAAACAACGAACACTGAAGCTTTCTTT

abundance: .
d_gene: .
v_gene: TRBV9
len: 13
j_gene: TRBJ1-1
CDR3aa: CASSVAVNTEAFF
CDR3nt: TGTGCCAGCAGCGTAGCAGTAAACACTGAAGCTTTCTTT

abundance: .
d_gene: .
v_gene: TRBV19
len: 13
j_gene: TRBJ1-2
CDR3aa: CASSKAGYYGYTF
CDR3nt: TGTGCCAGTAGTAAGGCAGGCTACTATGGCTACACCTTC

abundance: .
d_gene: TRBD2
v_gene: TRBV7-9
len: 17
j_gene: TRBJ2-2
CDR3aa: CASRRIAGARGTGELFF
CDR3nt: TGTGCCAGCAGACGGATAGCGGGGGCTCGAGGGACCGGGGAGCTGTTTTTT

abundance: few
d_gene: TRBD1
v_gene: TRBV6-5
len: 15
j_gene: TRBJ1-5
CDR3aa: CASRWTGVSNQPQHF
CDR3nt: TGTGCCAGCAGATGGACAGGCGTTAGCAATCAGCCCCAGCATTTT

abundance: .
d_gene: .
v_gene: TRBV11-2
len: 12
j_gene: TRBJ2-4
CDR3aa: CASSRTSNIQYF
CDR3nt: TGTGCCAGCAGCCGGACTTCCAACATTCAGTACTTC

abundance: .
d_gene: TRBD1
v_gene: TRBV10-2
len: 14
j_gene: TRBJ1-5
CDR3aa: CASSGTGPNQPQHF
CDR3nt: TGCGCCAGCAGCGGGACAGGGCCCAATCAGCCCCAGCATTTT

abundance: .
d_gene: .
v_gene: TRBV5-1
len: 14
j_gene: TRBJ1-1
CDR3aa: CASSLGLGGTEAFF
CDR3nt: TGCGCCAGCAGCTTGGGGCTGGGGGGCACTGAAGCTTTCTTT